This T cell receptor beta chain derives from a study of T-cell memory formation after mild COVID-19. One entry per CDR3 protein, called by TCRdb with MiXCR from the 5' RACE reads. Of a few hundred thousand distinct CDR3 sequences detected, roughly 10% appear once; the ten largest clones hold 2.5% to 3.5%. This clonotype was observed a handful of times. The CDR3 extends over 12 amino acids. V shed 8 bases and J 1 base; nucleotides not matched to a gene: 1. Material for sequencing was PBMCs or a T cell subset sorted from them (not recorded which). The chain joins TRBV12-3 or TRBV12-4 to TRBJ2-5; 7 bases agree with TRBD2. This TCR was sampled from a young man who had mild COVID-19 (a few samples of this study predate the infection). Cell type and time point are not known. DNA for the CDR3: TGTGCCAGCGGGGGGGTCCAAGAGACCCAGTACTTC. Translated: CASGGVQETQYF.